The 17 T cell receptor beta chains below come from one sample, sequenced in a study of cytomegalovirus exposure and HLA in healthy donors. The PCR contained 60 Vbeta and 13 Jbeta primers. The data were produced by immunoSEQ multiplex PCR, yet TCRdb's version contains in-frame clones alone and is incomplete. The sample has about 180,000 clones, about 82% seen once. Source material: PBMCs. These TCRs come from a woman younger than 45 in good health and CMV-seronegative.

The chain carries TRBV5-6 and TRBJ2-7; 8 nucleotides line up with TRBD1. The CDR3 covers 16 residues. Trimming took 3 bases from V and 2 from J; bases not matched to a gene: 10. CDR1 and CDR2 (germline): SGHDT, YYEEEE. CDR3 amino acids: CASSSARTGWAYEQYF. The DNA of the CDR3 is TGTGCCAGCAGCTCGGCTCGGACAGGGTGGGCCTACGAGCAGTACTTC. The full variable domain, in which reference TRBV5-6 and TRBJ2-7 provide the parts outside the CDR3, is DAGVTQSPTHLIKTRGQQVTLRCSPKSGHDTVSWYQQALGQGPQFIFQYYEEEERQRGNFPDRFSGHQFPNYSSELNVNALLLGDSALYLCASSSARTGWAYEQYFGPGTRLTVT.

The V gene is TRBV7-9, the J gene TRBJ2-5, with 10 bases that match TRBD2. The CDR3 is made up of 15 amino acids. CDR1 SEHNR and CDR2 FQNEAQ come from the germline V gene (reference sequence). The V gene end was trimmed by 3 bases and the J gene end by 7 bases; junction bases not matched to a gene: 8. The CDR3 here is CASSFRTSGAGTQYF. The CDR3 DNA follows: TGTGCCAGCAGCTTCAGGACTAGCGGTGCCGGGACCCAGTACTTC.

This chain links TRBV5-8 with TRBJ2-7; TRBD2 is a possible D gene (6 bases). The V and J ends lost 0 bases and 3 bases respectively, with 10 bases between them. This CDR3 is built from 14 residues. Germline CDR1 SGHTS, CDR2 YDEGEE. CDR3 DNA: TGTGCCAGCAGCTTGGCCGGGAGAGACTACGAGCAGTACTTC. Residues: CASSLAGRDYEQYF.

The rearrangement joins TRBV4-3 to TRBJ2-3; 7 nucleotides align to TRBD1. This CDR3 contains 16 residues. V was clipped by 5 bases and J by 2 bases; unmatched bases: 10. Per the germline V gene, CDR1 is LGHNA and CDR2 is YSLEER. The CDR3 DNA is TGCGCCAGCAGCGTCCACAGGGGTGAGAACACAGATACGCAGTATTTT. Its translation: CASSVHRGENTDTQYF.

Concerning this clone itself: One junction end does not reproduce the germline sequence, and a read error may be involved. The chain is built from TRBV6-1 and TRBJ2-7; maybe TRBD1 (6 bases). Per the germline V gene, CDR1 is MNHNS and CDR2 is SASEGT. The length of the CDR3 is 16 residues. CDR3 in amino acids: CASSESTGGSFDERYF. The CDR3 DNA reads TGTGCCAGCAGTGAGTCGACAGGAGGCAGTTTCGACGAGCGGTACTTC.

This clone was observed a few times. The V call is TRBV6-6, the J call TRBJ1-3; TRBD1 might be the D (5 bases). The CDR3 loop spans 16 amino acids. CDR1 MNHNY and CDR2 SVGAGI come from the germline V gene (reference sequence). The V end was cut by 6 bases, the J end by 6 bases, with 21 bases between. The CDR3 region is CASSPSPRGGKNTIYF. The DNA for the CDR3 is TGTGCCAGCAGCCCCTCCCCACGCGGGGGTAAAAACACCATATATTTT.

This clone has only a few counts. The genes are TRBV29-1 and TRBJ1-1, with TRBD1 matching 8 bases. Germline V CDR1 and CDR2: SQVTM, ANQGSEA. CDR3 length: 13 residues. Losses at the gene ends were 7 bases for V and 6 bases for J; bases not matched to a gene: 10. This CDR3 is CSDRTGSYAEAFF. Here the CDR3 DNA reads TGCAGCGACAGGACAGGGAGTTACGCTGAAGCTTTCTTT.

V usage is TRBV9 and J usage is TRBJ1-2, with 10 nucleotides matching TRBD1. V trimming: 4 bases; J trimming: 4 bases; junction bases outside the gene matches: 13. This CDR3 has 17 residues. Germline values: CDR1 SGDLS, CDR2 YYNGEE. The CDR3 here is CASSKTGGRTSGYGYTF. CDR3 sequence (DNA): TGTGCCAGCAGCAAGACAGGGGGCCGGACTTCGGGCTATGGCTACACCTTC.

V usage is TRBV7-3 and J usage is TRBJ2-5; 7 bases are shared with TRBD1. CDR3 length: 13 residues. The junction had 2 bases not matched to a gene; V was cut back by 5 bases and J by 2 bases. Germline V gene data show CDR1 as SGHTA and CDR2 as FQGTGA. CDR3 loop: CASSRDRQETQYF. CDR3 bases: TGTGCCAGCAGCCGGGACAGACAAGAGACCCAGTACTTC.

V gene TRBV19 combines with J gene TRBJ1-2; D remains ambiguous. CDR1 is LNHDA, CDR2 SQIVND, per germline (reference sequence). The CDR3 has 14 residues. Trimming cost V 4 bases and J 0 bases, with 9 bases left between them. CDR3 bases: TGTGCCAGTAGTAGTGTTAATGCTAACTATGGCTACACCTTC. Translation gives CASSSVNANYGYTF.

The V call is TRBV2, the J call TRBJ2-7, with 11 bases fitting TRBD1. The ends lost 7 bases at V and 3 bases at J; junction bases unmatched: 11. This CDR3 has 16 amino acids. Germline V gives CDR1 SNHLY, CDR2 FYNNEI. The CDR3 reads CASTKMVDRGLYEQYF. CDR3 nucleotide sequence: TGTGCCAGCACTAAAATGGTGGACAGGGGGCTCTACGAGCAGTACTTC.

This clone has just one count. The J gene is TRBJ2-5, the V gene TRBV19, with D unresolved. V lost 5 bases and J 2 bases, leaving 15 bases between the germline ends. Germline assignment: CDR1 LNHDA and CDR2 SQIVND (reference sequence). The CDR3 is made up of 15 amino acids. CDR3 bases: TGTGCCAGTAGTTCACGATCCGGAGCACAAGAGACCCAGTACTTC. Its protein is CASSSRSGAQETQYF.

The chain uses TRBV4-1 and TRBJ1-2; D not resolved. Germline CDR1 MGHRA, CDR2 YSYEKL. The CDR3 contains 12 residues. V lost 4 bases and J lost 7, with 10 bases in between. The CDR3 protein is CASSPLSGGYTF. The CDR3 DNA reads TGCGCCAGCAGCCCATTATCGGGTGGCTACACCTTC.

J is TRBJ1-1 and V is TRBV6-1; D is ambiguous. V lost 5 bases and J lost 1, with 5 bases in between. The CDR3 has 12 amino acids. Germline CDR1 MNHNS, CDR2 SASEGT. The CDR3 region has the DNA TGTGCCAGCAGTTTCGGGAACACTGAAGCTTTCTTT. Protein product: CASSFGNTEAFF.

This clone was observed a few times. The rearrangement joins TRBV27 to TRBJ1-2; possible D gene TRBD1, 5 bases. The germline V and J ends were trimmed by 4 bases and 7 bases, with 16 bases remaining between them. The length of the CDR3 is 14 residues. Germline V CDR1 and CDR2: MNHEY, SMNVEV (reference sequence). The CDR3 DNA reads TGTGCCAGCAGTTCCCGAGGCAGGGATCCTGGCTACACCTTC. Translation: CASSSRGRDPGYTF.

The CDR3 spells CASSLLITSGAIDTQYF. The CDR3 DNA reads TGTGCCAGCAGTTTACTAATAACTAGCGGGGCCATAGATACGCAGTATTTT. This chain connects TRBV27 to TRBJ2-3; the match to TRBD2 covers 10 bases. CDR3 length: 17 residues. The trim removed 2 bases at V and 5 bases at J, leaving 10 bases unmatched. CDR1 MNHEY and CDR2 SMNVEV come from the germline V gene (reference sequence).

This chain joins TRBV7-2 and TRBJ2-1; 10 positions match TRBD2. V was clipped by 0 bases and J by 2 bases; unmatched bases: 4. Germline-derived CDR1 and CDR2 are SGHTA and FQGNSA. The CDR3 has 17 amino acids. The CDR3 DNA follows: TGTGCCAGCAGCTTAGCCATAAGCGGGGGGGCCTACAATGAGCAGTTCTTC. Protein product: CASSLAISGGAYNEQFF.